Presented here are 19 T cell receptor beta chains from one specimen sequenced in a study of cytotoxic CD8 clonotypes in ibrutinib-treated CLL (dated by TCRdb to the early 2020s). Library construction relied on the immunoSEQ multiplex PCR assay. TCRdb took over this immuneACCESS table, retaining in-frame rearrangements with V and J assigned. Such tables are incomplete; in checked studies, under half of the missing clones stem from an unresolved V gene, and the remainder is unexplained. The sample table holds 300,000 to 400,000 clones, of which about 61% were seen once. Roughly 6.8% of the sample rests with the top ten. The input for sequencing was PBMCs, taken after 36 months of ibrutinib treatment. These TCRs come from a human donor with chronic lymphocytic leukemia.

The chain couples TRBV5-1 to TRBJ1-6, with D uncertain. CDR1 and CDR2 (germline): SGHRS, YFSETQ. V was shortened by 0 bases and J by 9 bases, with 10 bases between the two germline ends. This CDR3 is 14 amino acids long. CDR3 in amino acids: CASSLAGSGSPLHF. In DNA, the CDR3 is TGCGCCAGCAGCTTGGCCGGGTCCGGTTCACCCCTCCACTTT.

This clone was seen a handful of times. The chain couples TRBV11-2 to TRBJ2-5; D unclear. Germline CDR1 is SGHAT and CDR2 is FQNNGV. V dropped 3 bases and J dropped 5 bases, with 7 bases sitting between them. This CDR3 is built from 12 residues. In nucleotides, the CDR3 is TGTGCCAGCAGCTTTTCTCCGGAGACCCAGTACTTC. This encodes CASSFSPETQYF.

This chain joins TRBV28 and TRBJ2-3, with TRBD2 matching 11 bases. Trimming at V came to 5 bases and at J to 2 bases, leaving 3 bases not matched to a gene. Germline V gene sequence: CDR1 MDHEN, CDR2 SYDVKM. The CDR3 loop spans 15 amino acids. The CDR3 loop reads CASSPSGRHTDTQYF. CDR3 bases: TGTGCCAGCAGTCCTAGCGGGAGGCACACAGATACGCAGTATTTT.

This clone was found a few times. Written as DNA, the CDR3 is TGCAGCGTTGTAAGTTGGGGCTACGAGCAGTACTTC. This gives the protein CSVVSWGYEQYF. V gene TRBV29-1 combines with J gene TRBJ2-7; D is ambiguous. The V gene lost 4 bases and the J gene lost 3 bases, with 10 bases spanning the gap. From germline, CDR1 is SQVTM and CDR2 ANQGSEA. The CDR3 sequence is 12 residues long.

The chain has TRBV7-2 and TRBJ1-2; a weak D match, TRBD1 (5 bases). CDR3 length equals 15 residues. V was trimmed by 6 bases and J by 2 bases, leaving 16 bases between them. Per the germline V gene, CDR1 is SGHTA and CDR2 is FQGNSA. The CDR3 here is CASREGSAYNYGYTF. The CDR3 DNA reads TGTGCCAGCAGGGAGGGGTCAGCCTACAACTATGGCTACACCTTC. Complete variable domain (other parts from reference TRBV7-2 and TRBJ1-2): GAGVSQSPSNKVTEKGKDVELRCDPISGHTALYWYRQSLGQGLEFLIYFQGNSAPDKSGLPSDRFSAERTGGSVSTLTIQRTQQEDSAVYLCASREGSAYNYGYTFGSGTRLTVV.

The gene calls are TRBV19 and TRBJ1-6; no clear D. Germline CDR1 reads LNHDA; CDR2 reads SQIVND (reference sequence). The V end was cut by 4 bases, the J end by 0 bases, with 7 bases between. This CDR3 comprises 15 residues. CDR3 sequence (DNA): TGTGCCAGTAGTACCCAGAACTCCTATAATTCACCCCTCCACTTT. Protein product: CASSTQNSYNSPLHF.

This clone was detected only once. The CDR3 bases are TGTGCCAGCAGCTTAGGGAGGACTAGCGGGAGGAGGTATGAGCAGTTCTTC. Translation: CASSLGRTSGRRYEQFF. The rearrangement joins TRBV7-8 to TRBJ2-1, with 14 bases aligning to TRBD2. The CDR3 spans 17 residues. Looked up from germline, CDR1 is SGHVS and CDR2 is FQNEAQ. Trimming at V came to 1 base and at J to 8 bases, leaving 7 bases not matched to a gene.

The V gene is TRBV4-1, the J gene TRBJ2-7; no reliable D call. Germline V CDR1 and CDR2: MGHRA, YSYEKL. V shed 3 bases and J shed 2 bases, with 8 bases lying between them. The CDR3 totals 13 residues. CDR3 sequence (DNA): TGCGCCAGCAGCCAGAATCCTACCTACGAGCAGTACTTC. Protein: CASSQNPTYEQYF.

V usage is TRBV6-5 and J usage is TRBJ2-5; 7 bases map to TRBD2. The germline V gene encodes CDR1 MNHEY and CDR2 SVGAGI. The CDR3 extends over 14 amino acids. With V trimmed by 6 bases and J by 6 bases, 10 bases remained unmatched. This CDR3 is CASRGAGRIQTQYF. The DNA for the CDR3 is TGTGCCAGCAGAGGAGCGGGGAGGATACAGACCCAGTACTTC.

The table lists this clone with a few counts. This sequence joins TRBV6-1 and TRBJ1-1; weak D call: TRBD1 (6 bases). This CDR3 contains 15 residues. V gave up 2 bases and J gave up 4 bases, with 14 bases separating them. The germline V gene encodes CDR1 MNHNS and CDR2 SASEGT. CDR3 sequence (DNA): TGTGCCAGCAGTGAAACGGGGGGCGCGACCACTGAAGCTTTCTTT. Its protein product is CASSETGGATTEAFF.

This clone was seen a single time. This rearrangement joins TRBV11-3 to TRBJ2-1; the D gene could be TRBD1 or TRBD2 (5 bases each). V lost 1 base, J lost 8 bases, and 9 bases lay in between. This CDR3 is 13 amino acids long. Germline assignment: CDR1 SGHNT and CDR2 YENEEA. CDR3 DNA sequence: TGTGCCAGCAGCTTAGTTGGGGGTTATGAGCAGTTCTTC. Translation gives CASSLVGGYEQFF.

This clone was counted between two and nine times. The chain has TRBV15 and TRBJ1-2, with no clear D. CDR1 is LNHNV and CDR2 is YYDKDF in the germline V gene (reference sequence). Trimming shortened V by 3 bases and J by 8 bases, and 10 bases separated the two germline ends. The CDR3 runs 12 residues. CDR3 coding DNA: TGTGCCACCAGCAGGGACCCGGGCGGCTACACCTTC. Its translation: CATSRDPGGYTF.

This clone was seen only a few times. The rearrangement joins TRBV29-1 to TRBJ1-2; tentatively, D is TRBD1 (6 bases). V gave up 1 base and J gave up 6 bases, with 9 bases separating them. The CDR3 has 12 residues. In germline, CDR1 is SQVTM, CDR2 ANQGSEA. The CDR3 protein is CSVEGGQDGYTF. The CDR3 nucleotides read TGCAGCGTTGAAGGGGGACAAGATGGCTACACCTTC.

This clone has just a few counts. Here the CDR3 reads CSGLAENYEQYF. Here the CDR3 DNA reads TGCAGTGGACTAGCAGAAAACTACGAGCAGTACTTC. The chain is built from TRBV29-1 and TRBJ2-7, with 8 positions matching TRBD2. In germline, CDR1 is SQVTM, CDR2 ANQGSEA. This CDR3 comprises 12 residues.

The chain combines TRBV6-5 with TRBJ2-7, with TRBD2 as a possible D gene (5 bases). The V gene's germline CDR1 is MNHEY and CDR2 SVGAGI. V was cut by 5 bases and J by 3 bases, with 11 bases left in between. This CDR3 contains 13 residues. The CDR3 loop reads CASSTPGIYEQYF. The CDR3 coding sequence is TGTGCCAGCAGTACCCCGGGAATCTACGAGCAGTACTTC.

The genes are TRBV11-2 and TRBJ1-1; the D is unclear. The germline gives CDR1 SGHAT, CDR2 FQNNGV. This CDR3 is 13 amino acids long. Trimming cost V 0 bases and J 3 bases, with 5 bases left between them. This chain's CDR3 is CASSLDTDTEAFF. The CDR3 DNA reads as TGTGCCAGCAGCTTAGATACAGACACTGAAGCTTTCTTT.

The chain couples TRBV5-1 to TRBJ2-7; 7 bases agree with TRBD1. The CDR3 length is 11 residues. CDR1 and CDR2 from the germline V gene are SGHRS and YFSETQ. V was pared by 8 bases and J by 6 bases, with 5 bases of the junction left unmatched. CDR3 region: CASTTGIEQYF. As DNA, the CDR3 is TGCGCCAGTACGACAGGGATCGAGCAGTACTTC.

This sequence joins TRBV10-3 and TRBJ2-7; TRBD2 agrees at 10 bases. V was clipped by 9 bases and J by 3 bases; unmatched bases: 5. Germline V gene data show CDR1 as ENHRY and CDR2 as SYGVKD. The CDR3 sequence is 13 residues long. This CDR3 reads CAIGLADLYEQYF. DNA of the CDR3: TGTGCCATTGGACTAGCGGACCTCTACGAGCAGTACTTC.

The chain recombines TRBV11-2 with TRBJ1-1; D gene uncertain. CDR3 length: 16 residues. Germline V gene sequence: CDR1 SGHAT, CDR2 FQNNGV. V gave up 3 bases and J gave up 6 bases, with 20 bases separating them. The CDR3 loop reads CASSFSPSGLSPEAFF. In DNA form, the CDR3 reads TGTGCCAGCAGCTTCTCTCCCTCCGGGTTAAGCCCTGAAGCTTTCTTT.